This paragraph reports one T cell receptor (beta chain). Its antigen is not yet known. No much larger clonotype is one base removed from it; base qualities were not supplied. The data belong to a study of blood T cell repertoires in COVID-19 (dated by TCRdb to the early 2020s). With regard to the full study: The collaborator samples originated in the United States, Italy and Spain and spanned the acute and convalescent phases of COVID-19. A freely available public database, intended as a resource for researchers studying the immune response to SARS-CoV-2, is where the repertoires were released. Where available, HLA class I and class II types were obtained from metadata supplied by the sample provider rather than from assay-based typing. Sample metadata almost always included a de-identified subject ID, COVID-19 status, age in years and sex. The prospective study material was composed of cDNA or gDNA derived from T cells, B-cell-depleted T cells, or PBMCs. Samples came from the ongoing ImmuneRACE study (first 160 participants) plus 1,254 subjects from 6 global collaborators. Deeply sampled blood TCRbeta repertoires from subjects exposed to, actively infected with, or recovered from COVID-19 were included in the dataset.

Via the germline V gene (reference sequence), CDR1 is GTSNPN and CDR2 SVGIG. The cysteine opens and the phenylalanine closes a CDR3 of 14 amino acids. The only DNA kept is the CDR3, 42 bases in frame from the first base. V is pared back by 3 bases and J by 1 base, with 12 bases lying between the germline termini. Summary of the overall study and its limitations: The amount of clinical and demographic metadata varied by source and participant and was provided uncurated.

In the prospective study, participants were 18 to 89 years old, resided in around 25 geographic areas of the United States, and were enrolled through a virtual design. In the prospective study, cohorts were assigned on the basis of participant-reported clinical history obtained from a screening survey and a study questionnaire. Recovered participants in ImmuneRACE Cohort 3 were defined by two consecutive negative NP/OP PCR tests, clearance by a healthcare professional, or resolution of symptoms. Each participant in the prospective study had whole blood, serum and a nasopharyngeal or oropharyngeal swab collected by mobile phlebotomists. Over a roughly 2-month period, participants in the prospective study had the option of providing additional blood draws and questionnaires. Before DNA extraction, blood samples from the prospective study were shipped at room temperature or frozen. TCRbeta CDR3 regions were amplified from genomic DNA using the immunoSEQ Assay, a bias-controlled multiplex PCR. The study's processing was this. The number of nucleated cells in each sample was estimated by amplification of reference gene primers within the assay. Sequence reads were collapsed and filtered to measure the absolute abundance of every unique TCRbeta CDR3 rearrangement. For each sample, productive Simpson clonality was calculated as the square root of Simpson's diversity index over productive rearrangements. TCRdb took over this immuneACCESS table, retaining in-frame rearrangements with V and J assigned. Such tables are incomplete; in checked studies, under half of the missing clones stem from an unresolved V gene, and the remainder is unexplained. The D gene and trimming were derived from the DNA, and the V and J assignments and clone size from that table. The sample table lists some 390,000 clones, 85% to 90% of them with a count of one. The ten largest clones add up to more than 0.95% of the sample.

The sequencing input was PBMCs or T cells enriched from blood (not recorded which). This receptor was obtained from a man in his thirties or forties who had recovered from COVID-19. The chain employs TRBV30 and TRBJ1-1; tentative D gene TRBD1, with 6 bases matching. The CDR3 here reads CAWSFDRPNTEAFF. The DNA reads TGTGCCTGGAGCTTTGACAGGCCGAACACTGAAGCTTTCTTT.